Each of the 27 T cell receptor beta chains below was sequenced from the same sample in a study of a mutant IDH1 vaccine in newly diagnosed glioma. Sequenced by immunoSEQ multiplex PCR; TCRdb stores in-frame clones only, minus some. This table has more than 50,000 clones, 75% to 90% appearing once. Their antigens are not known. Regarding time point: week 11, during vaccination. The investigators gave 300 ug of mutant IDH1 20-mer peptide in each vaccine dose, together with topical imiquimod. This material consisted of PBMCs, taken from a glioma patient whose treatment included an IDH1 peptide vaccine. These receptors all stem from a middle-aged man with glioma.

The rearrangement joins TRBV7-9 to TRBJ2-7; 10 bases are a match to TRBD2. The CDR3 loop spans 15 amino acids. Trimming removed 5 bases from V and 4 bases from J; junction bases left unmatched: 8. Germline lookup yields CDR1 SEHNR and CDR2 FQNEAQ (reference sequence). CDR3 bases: TGTGCCAGCAGCCCATCTAGCGGGAGTTGGTACGAGCAGTACTTC. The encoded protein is CASSPSSGSWYEQYF.

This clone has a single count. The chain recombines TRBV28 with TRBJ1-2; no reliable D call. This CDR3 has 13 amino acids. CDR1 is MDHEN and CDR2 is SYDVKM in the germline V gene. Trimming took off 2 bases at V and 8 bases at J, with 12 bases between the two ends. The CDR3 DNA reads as TGTGCCAGCAGTTTAAAGGAGCCAGACGGCTACACCTTC. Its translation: CASSLKEPDGYTF.

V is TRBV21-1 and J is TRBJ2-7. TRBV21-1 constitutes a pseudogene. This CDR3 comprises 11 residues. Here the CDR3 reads CASFRRIEQYV. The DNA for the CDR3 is TGTGCCAGCTTCCGACGTATTGAGCAGTACGTC.

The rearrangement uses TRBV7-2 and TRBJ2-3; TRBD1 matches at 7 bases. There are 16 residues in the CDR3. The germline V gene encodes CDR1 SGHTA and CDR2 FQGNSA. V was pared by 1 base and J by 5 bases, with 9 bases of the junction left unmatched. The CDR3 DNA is TGTGCCAGCAGCTTAGTAGGGGGCCATGCGGGAGATACGCAGTATTTT. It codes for CASSLVGGHAGDTQYF. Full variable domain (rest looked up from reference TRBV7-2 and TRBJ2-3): GAGVSQSPSNKVTEKGKDVELRCDPISGHTALYWYRQSLGQGLEFLIYFQGNSAPDKSGLPSDRFSAERTGGSVSTLTIQRTQQEDSAVYLCASSLVGGHAGDTQYFGPGTRLTVL.

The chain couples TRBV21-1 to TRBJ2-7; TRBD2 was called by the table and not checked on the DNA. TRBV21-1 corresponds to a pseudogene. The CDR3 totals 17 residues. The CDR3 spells CASSKDVTSGSTYEQYF. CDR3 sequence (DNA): TGTGCCAGCAGCAAAGACGTGACTAGCGGGAGTACCTACGAGCAGTACTTC.

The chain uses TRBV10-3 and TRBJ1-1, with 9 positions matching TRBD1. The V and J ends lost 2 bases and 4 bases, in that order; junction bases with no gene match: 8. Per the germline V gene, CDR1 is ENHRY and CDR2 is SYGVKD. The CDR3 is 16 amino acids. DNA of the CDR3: TGTGCCATCAGTGAGCCGAAACAGACAGGGGGCACTGAAGCTTTCTTT. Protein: CAISEPKQTGGTEAFF.

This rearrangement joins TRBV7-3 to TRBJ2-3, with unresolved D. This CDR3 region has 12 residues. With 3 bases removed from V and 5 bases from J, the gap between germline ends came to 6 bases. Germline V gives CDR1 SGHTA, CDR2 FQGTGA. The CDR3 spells CASSFWGDTQYF. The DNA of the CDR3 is TGTGCCAGCAGCTTCTGGGGAGATACGCAGTATTTT.

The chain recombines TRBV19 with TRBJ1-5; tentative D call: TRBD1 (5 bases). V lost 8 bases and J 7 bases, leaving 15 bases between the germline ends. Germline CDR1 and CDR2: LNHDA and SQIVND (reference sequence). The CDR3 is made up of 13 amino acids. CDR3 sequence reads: CASYGGERQPQHF. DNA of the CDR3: TGTGCCAGTTACGGGGGGGAACGACAGCCCCAGCATTTT.

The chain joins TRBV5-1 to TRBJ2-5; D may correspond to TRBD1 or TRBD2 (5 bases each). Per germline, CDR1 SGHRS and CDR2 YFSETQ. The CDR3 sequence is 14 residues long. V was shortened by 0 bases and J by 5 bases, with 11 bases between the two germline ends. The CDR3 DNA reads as TGCGCCAGCAGCTTGGCATCTGGGACGGAGACCCAGTACTTC. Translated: CASSLASGTETQYF.

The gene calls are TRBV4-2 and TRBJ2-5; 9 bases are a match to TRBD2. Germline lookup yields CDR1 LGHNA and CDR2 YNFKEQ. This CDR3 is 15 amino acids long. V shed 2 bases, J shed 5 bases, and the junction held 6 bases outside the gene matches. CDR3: CASSQLVAGEETQYF. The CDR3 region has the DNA TGTGCCAGCAGCCAACTGGTAGCGGGAGAGGAGACCCAGTACTTC.

CDR3 sequence: CASSLGTSLGTDTQYF. The CDR3 region has the DNA TGCGCCAGCAGCCTCGGGACTAGCTTGGGGACAGATACGCAGTATTTT. The chain has TRBV4-1 and TRBJ2-3; 9 bases align to TRBD2. The V and J ends lost 4 bases and 3 bases, in that order; junction bases with no gene match: 8. This CDR3 has 16 amino acids. Germline-derived CDR1 and CDR2 are MGHRA and YSYEKL.

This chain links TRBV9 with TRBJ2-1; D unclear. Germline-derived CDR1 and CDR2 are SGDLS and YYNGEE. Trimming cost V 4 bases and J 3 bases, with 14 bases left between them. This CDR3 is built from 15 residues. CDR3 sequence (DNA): TGTGCCAGCAGCCCTCAGGTACCGGGCTACAATGAGCAGTTCTTC. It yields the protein CASSPQVPGYNEQFF.

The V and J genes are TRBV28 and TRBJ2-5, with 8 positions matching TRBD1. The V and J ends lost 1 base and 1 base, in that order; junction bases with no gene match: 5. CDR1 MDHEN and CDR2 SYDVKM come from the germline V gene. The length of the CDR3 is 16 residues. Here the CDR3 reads CASSLFKTGAQETQYF. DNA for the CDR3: TGTGCCAGCAGTTTATTTAAGACAGGGGCCCAAGAGACCCAGTACTTC. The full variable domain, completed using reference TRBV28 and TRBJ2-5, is DVKVTQSSRYLVKRTGEKVFLECVQDMDHENMFWYRQDPGLGLRLIYFSYDVKMKEKGDIPEGYSVSREKKERFSLILESASTNQTSMYLCASSLFKTGAQETQYFGPGTRLLVL.

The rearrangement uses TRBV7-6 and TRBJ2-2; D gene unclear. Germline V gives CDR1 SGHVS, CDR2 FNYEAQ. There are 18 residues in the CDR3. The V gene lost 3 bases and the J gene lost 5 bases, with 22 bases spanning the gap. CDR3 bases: TGTGCCAGCAGCTTCCCCTTGCAAGGGAAAAGATGGACCGGGGAGCTGTTTTTT. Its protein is CASSFPLQGKRWTGELFF.

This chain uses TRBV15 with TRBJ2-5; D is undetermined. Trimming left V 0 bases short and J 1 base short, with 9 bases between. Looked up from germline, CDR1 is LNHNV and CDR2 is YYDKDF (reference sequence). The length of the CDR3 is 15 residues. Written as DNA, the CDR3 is TGTGCCACCAGCAGAGATCCTAAGGGCCAAGAGACCCAGTACTTC. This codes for CATSRDPKGQETQYF.

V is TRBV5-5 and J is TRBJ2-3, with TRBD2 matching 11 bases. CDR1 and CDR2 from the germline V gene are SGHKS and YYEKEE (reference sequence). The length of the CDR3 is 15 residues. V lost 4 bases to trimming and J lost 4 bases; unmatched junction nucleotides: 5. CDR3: CASSKTSGSPDTQYF. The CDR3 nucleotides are TGTGCCAGCAGCAAAACTAGCGGGAGCCCAGATACGCAGTATTTT.

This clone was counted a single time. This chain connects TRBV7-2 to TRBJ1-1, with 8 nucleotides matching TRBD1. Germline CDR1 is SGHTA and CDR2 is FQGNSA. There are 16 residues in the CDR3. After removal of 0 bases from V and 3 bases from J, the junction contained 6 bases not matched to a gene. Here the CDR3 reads CASSLATAGGYTEAFF. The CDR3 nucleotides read TGTGCCAGCAGCTTAGCGACGGCAGGGGGCTACACTGAAGCTTTCTTT. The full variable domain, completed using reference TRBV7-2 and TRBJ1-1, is GAGVSQSPSNKVTEKGKDVELRCDPISGHTALYWYRQSLGQGLEFLIYFQGNSAPDKSGLPSDRFSAERTGGSVSTLTIQRTQQEDSAVYLCASSLATAGGYTEAFFGQGTRLTVV.

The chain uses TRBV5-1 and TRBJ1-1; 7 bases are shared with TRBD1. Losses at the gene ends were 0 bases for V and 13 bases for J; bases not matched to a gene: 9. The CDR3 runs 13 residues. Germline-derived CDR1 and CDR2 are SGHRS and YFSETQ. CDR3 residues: CASSLGDRDVVFF. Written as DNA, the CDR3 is TGCGCCAGCAGCTTGGGCGACAGGGATGTGGTTTTCTTT.

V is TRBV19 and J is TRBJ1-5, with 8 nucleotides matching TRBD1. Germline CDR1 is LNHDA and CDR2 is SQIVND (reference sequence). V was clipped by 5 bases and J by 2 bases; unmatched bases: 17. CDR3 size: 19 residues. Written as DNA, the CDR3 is TGTGCCAGTAGTTCCAACCCCCGGACAGGGTACGGAGGCAATCAGCCCCAGCATTTT. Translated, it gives CASSSNPRTGYGGNQPQHF.

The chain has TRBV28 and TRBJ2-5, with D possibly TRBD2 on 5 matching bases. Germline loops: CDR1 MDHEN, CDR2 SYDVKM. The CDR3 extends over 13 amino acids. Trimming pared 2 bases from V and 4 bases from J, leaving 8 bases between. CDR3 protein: CASSLGGLETQYF. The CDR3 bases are TGTGCCAGCAGTTTAGGCGGGTTAGAGACCCAGTACTTC.

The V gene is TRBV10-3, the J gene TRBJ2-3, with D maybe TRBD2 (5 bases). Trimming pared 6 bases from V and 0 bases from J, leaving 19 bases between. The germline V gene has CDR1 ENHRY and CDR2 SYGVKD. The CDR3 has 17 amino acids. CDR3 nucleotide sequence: TGTGCCATCAGGGGAAGAGCGGAGTCTTCAAGCACAGATACGCAGTATTTT. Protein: CAIRGRAESSSTDTQYF.

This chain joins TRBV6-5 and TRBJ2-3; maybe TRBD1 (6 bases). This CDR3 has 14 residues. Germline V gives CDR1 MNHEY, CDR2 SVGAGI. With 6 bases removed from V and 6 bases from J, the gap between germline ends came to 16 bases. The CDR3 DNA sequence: TGTGCCAGCAGCTGGGACACCCAGGCGGATACGCAGTATTTT. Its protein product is CASSWDTQADTQYF.

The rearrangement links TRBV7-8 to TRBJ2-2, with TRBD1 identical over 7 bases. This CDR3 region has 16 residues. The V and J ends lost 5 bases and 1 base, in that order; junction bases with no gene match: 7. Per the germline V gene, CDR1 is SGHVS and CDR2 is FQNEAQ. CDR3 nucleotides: TGTGCCAGCAGCGCCAGGGGGTTTCGGAACACCGGGGAGCTGTTTTTT. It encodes CASSARGFRNTGELFF.

The CDR3 DNA sequence: TGTGCCAGCAGGATAGGGGGTGTGAGTGGGGCCAACGTCCTGACTTTC. Protein sequence: CASRIGGVSGANVLTF. The rearrangement uses TRBV2 and TRBJ2-6, with D tentatively TRBD1 (6 bases). Germline CDR1 and CDR2: SNHLY and FYNNEI. Trimming removed 6 bases at V and 3 bases at J, with 15 bases between. The CDR3 extends over 16 amino acids.

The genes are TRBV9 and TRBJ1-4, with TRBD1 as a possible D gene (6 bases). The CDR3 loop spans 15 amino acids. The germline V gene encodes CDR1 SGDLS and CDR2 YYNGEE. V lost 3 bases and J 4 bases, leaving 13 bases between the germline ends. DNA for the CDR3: TGTGCCAGCAGCGCCCGGGACAAGTTTAATGAAAAACTGTTTTTT. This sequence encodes CASSARDKFNEKLFF. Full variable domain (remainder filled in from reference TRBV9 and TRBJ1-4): DSGVTQTPKHLITATGQRVTLRCSPRSGDLSVYWYQQSLDQGLQFLIQYYNGEERAKGNILERFSAQQFPDLHSELNLSSLELGDSALYFCASSARDKFNEKLFFGSGTQLSVL.

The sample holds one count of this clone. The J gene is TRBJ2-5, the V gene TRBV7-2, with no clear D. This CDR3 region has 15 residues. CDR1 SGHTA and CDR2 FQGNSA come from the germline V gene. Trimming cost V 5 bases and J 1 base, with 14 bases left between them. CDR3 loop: CASSPRRRLQETQYF. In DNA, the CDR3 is TGTGCCAGCAGCCCTAGGCGGCGACTCCAAGAGACCCAGTACTTC.

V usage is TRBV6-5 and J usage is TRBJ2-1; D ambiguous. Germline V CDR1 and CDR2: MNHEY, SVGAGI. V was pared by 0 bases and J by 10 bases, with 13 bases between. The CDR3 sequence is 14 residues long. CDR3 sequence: CASSYSSGGREQFF. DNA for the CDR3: TGTGCCAGCAGTTACTCGAGTGGTGGCCGGGAGCAGTTCTTC.